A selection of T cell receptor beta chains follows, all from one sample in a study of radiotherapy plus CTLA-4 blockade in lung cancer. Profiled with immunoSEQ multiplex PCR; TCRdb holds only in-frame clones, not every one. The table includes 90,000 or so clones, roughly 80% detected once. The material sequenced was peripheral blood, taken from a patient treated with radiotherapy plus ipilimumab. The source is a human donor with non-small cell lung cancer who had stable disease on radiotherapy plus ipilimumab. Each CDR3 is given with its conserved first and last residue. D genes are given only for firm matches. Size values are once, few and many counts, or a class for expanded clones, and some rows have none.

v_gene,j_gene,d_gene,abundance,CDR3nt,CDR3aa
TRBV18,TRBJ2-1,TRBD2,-,TGTGCCAGCTCACCACCGGTGGTGGCGGGGGGATCCTACAATGAGCAGTTCTTC,CASSPPVVAGGSYNEQFF
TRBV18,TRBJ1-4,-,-,TGTGCCAGCTCACCAGGAGGGTCTGCAACTAATGAAAAACTGTTTTTT,CASSPGGSATNEKLFF
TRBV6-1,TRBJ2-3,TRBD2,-,TGTGCCAGCAGTGAACTAGGCGGGGGAAGCACAGATACGCAGTATTTT,CASSELGGGSTDTQYF
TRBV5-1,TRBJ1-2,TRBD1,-,TGCGCCAGCAGCCGGGACAGTCACTATGGCTACACCTTC,CASSRDSHYGYTF
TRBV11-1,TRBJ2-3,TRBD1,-,TGTGCCAGCAGCCCGGGACAGAGCACAGATACGCAGTATTTT,CASSPGQSTDTQYF
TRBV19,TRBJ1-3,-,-,TGTGCCAGTAGTATTCGGGGTTCTGGAAACACCATATATTTT,CASSIRGSGNTIYF
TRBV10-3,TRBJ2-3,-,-,TGTGCCACGACGGGGGCAGATACGCAGTATTTT,CATTGADTQYF
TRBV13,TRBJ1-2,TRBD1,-,TGTGCCAGCAGCGCCGGGACAGGGCCAAGCAACTATGGCTACACCTTC,CASSAGTGPSNYGYTF
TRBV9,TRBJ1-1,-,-,TGTGCCAGCAGCCCTCGAGTGGCTTCGAACACTGAAGCTTTCTTT,CASSPRVASNTEAFF
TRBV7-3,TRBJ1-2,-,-,TGTGCCAGCAGCTCATCCCCACAATATGGCTACACCTTC,CASSSSPQYGYTF
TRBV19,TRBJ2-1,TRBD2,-,TGTGCCAGTAGTTTGAGGACTAGCGGGGGGGCCTCGCGCAATGAGCAGTTCTTC,CASSLRTSGGASRNEQFF
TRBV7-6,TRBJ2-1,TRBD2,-,TGTGCCAGCAGCCTCGGAGCCTTAGCGGGCTACAATGAGCAGTTCTTC,CASSLGALAGYNEQFF
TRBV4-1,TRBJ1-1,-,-,TGCGCCAGCAGCGCAAGGGGGTGGACTGAAGCTTTCTTT,CASSARGWTEAFF
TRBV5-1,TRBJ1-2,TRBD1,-,TGCGCCAGCAGCTCCTCCGGGACAGGGTATGGCTACACCTTC,CASSSSGTGYGYTF
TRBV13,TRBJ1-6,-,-,TGTGCCAGCAGGCCCGGGGGTAGCTCCTATAATTCACCCCTCCACTTT,CASRPGGSSYNSPLHF
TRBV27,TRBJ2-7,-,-,TGTGCCAGCGGCCACGGATCGGTCCGGGGCGAGCAGTACTTC,CASGHGSVRGEQYF
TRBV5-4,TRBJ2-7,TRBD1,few,TGTGCCAGCAGTATTGACAGGGGACCGTCCGAGCAGTACTTC,CASSIDRGPSEQYF